The 2 T cell receptor beta chains reported below all come from one sample, sequenced in a study of OX40 agonist ivuxolimab in advanced cancers. Sequencing was performed with immunoSEQ multiplex PCR; in TCRdb, only in-frame clones are kept and a portion is missing. The sample gives about 56,000 clones, roughly 82% of which show up once; about 3.7% is in the top ten. Here the sequenced sample was CD4+ or CD8+ T cells sorted from blood, taken in a trial of the OX40 agonist ivuxolimab. The receptors stem from an adult with an advanced solid tumor such as melanoma, head and neck, liver or kidney cancer.

Notes on this clone: The junction departs from the called germline gene at one end, perhaps through a read error. The V and J genes are TRBV10-2 and TRBJ1-1, with D possibly matching TRBD1 (6 bases). Germline V lookup: CDR1 WSHSY, CDR2 SAAADI. The CDR3 totals 13 residues. CDR3 coding DNA: TGCGCCAGCACTGAGACAGGGAACACTGAAGCTTTCTTT. It codes for CASTETGNTEAFF.

The chain combines TRBV4-1 with TRBJ1-2, with TRBD1 matching 8 bases. The V segment lost 3 bases and the J segment 7 bases; nucleotides outside the gene matches: 16. Germline V gene sequence: CDR1 MGHRA, CDR2 YSYEKL. This CDR3 is built from 17 residues. The CDR3 DNA sequence: TGCGCCAGCAGCCATCCCGCTCCGGGACAGGCCGCTGGTGGCTACACCTTC. It codes for CASSHPAPGQAAGGYTF.